The rows below give T cell receptor beta chains drawn from one sample of a study of T cells after yellow fever vaccination. One entry per CDR3 protein, called by TCRdb with MiXCR from the 5' RACE reads. The data contain 150,000 or so distinct CDR3 sequences, approximately 6.6% of them singletons. The sequences come from CD4+ T cells sorted from PBMCs, collected 10 days after the yellow fever booster vaccination. Receptors originate from a man aged 25-45 years who received the YFV17D yellow fever vaccine. Each CDR3 is given without its conserved first and last residue. For some rows the clone size is stated as once, few or many, or as a class when expanded; others skip it.

size	V	J	CDR3
many	TRBV7-2	TRBJ2-1	ASSGGLSYNEQF
NA	TRBV12-3/TRBV12-4	TRBJ1-2	ASSGALTVRGYT
many	TRBV7-2	TRBJ2-3	ASSSRGTSGNTQY
NA	TRBV7-2	TRBJ2-7	ASSSTSGRAGQY
many	TRBV5-1	TRBJ1-2	ASSLQGSGYT
many	TRBV3-1	TRBJ2-1	ASSQVEDEQF
NA	TRBV20-1	TRBJ2-1	SAREGTSPQNEQF
many	TRBV5-6	TRBJ2-5	ASSYTGTEY
many	TRBV5-1	TRBJ2-5	ASSFSGQQETQY
many	TRBV5-1	TRBJ2-3	ASSLAAQATDTQY
many	TRBV20-1	TRBJ2-3	SARESAVFTDTQY
many	TRBV12-3/TRBV12-4	TRBJ2-5	ASSFRAGLLETQY
many	TRBV20-1	TRBJ1-1	SARRGITMNTEAF
many	TRBV4-3	TRBJ1-2	ASSHHAGGYGYT
many	TRBV18	TRBJ1-5	ASSPGAAGNQPQH
NA	TRBV20-1	TRBJ2-7	SALRVSYEQY
many	TRBV28	TRBJ2-7	ASSSLAGGLHEQY
many	TRBV7-9	TRBJ2-7	ASSLRANYEQY
many	TRBV20-1	TRBJ2-5	SASGNGQGLAETQY
many	TRBV9	TRBJ2-2	ASSVVSGGNTGELF
NA	TRBV20-1	TRBJ2-3	SARESRTNTDTQY
many	TRBV19	TRBJ2-1	ASSIKGNSYNEQF
few	TRBV7-3	TRBJ2-7	ASSLTARSYEQY
NA	TRBV20-1	TRBJ2-1	SAARLAGGYNEQF
many	TRBV20-1	TRBJ1-4	SPTLFGEKLF
few	TRBV19	TRBJ1-1	ASSTGQGARAF
many	TRBV18	TRBJ2-1	ASSLRRDSVF
many	TRBV18	TRBJ2-1	ASSPPALNEQF
many	TRBV29-1	TRBJ2-1	SVGLGSSYNEQF
many	TRBV20-1	TRBJ2-3	SAGGLAGAITDTQY
few	TRBV10-3	TRBJ2-1	AISEKAGTLGDEQF
many	TRBV3-1	TRBJ2-2	ASSRHEAPGELF
many	TRBV12-3/TRBV12-4	TRBJ1-5	ASSLASPNQPQH
many	TRBV7-2	TRBJ1-3	ASSLAGGAGNTIY
NA	TRBV5-1	TRBJ1-1	ASSYGMTARLNTEAF
many	TRBV4-3	TRBJ1-6	ASSQGGTINSPLH
many	TRBV7-9	TRBJ2-7	ASSRSSRPYEQY
many	TRBV7-9	TRBJ2-3	ASSFTEYSTDTQY
many	TRBV24-1	TRBJ2-7	ATSDFSRDNSYEQY
few	TRBV11-1	TRBJ2-7	ASSSRDRLAATTYEQY
many	TRBV7-2	TRBJ1-6	ASGNSGTVSSPLH
NA	TRBV20-1	TRBJ1-1	SARDHMSRSRLAKTEAF
many	TRBV10-2	TRBJ2-1	ASRPRVVDEQF
many	TRBV4-3	TRBJ2-1	ASRLNRVPYNEQF
many	TRBV7-2	TRBJ2-7	ASISLIGQGVYEQY
NA	TRBV24-1	TRBJ2-2	ATSYLTLSLVPGAVTGELF
many	TRBV9	TRBJ2-2	ASSVDEVTGELF
NA	TRBV20-1	TRBJ2-2	SAPGTSGANTGELF
many	TRBV20-1	TRBJ2-5	SARGGSETQY
NA	TRBV28	TRBJ2-6	ASSLITSPSGANVLT
NA	TRBV5-4	TRBJ2-7	ASSSVAGDLSYEQY
many	TRBV7-9	TRBJ2-3	ASSLGAAPLAPDTQY
NA	TRBV5-8	TRBJ2-7	ASSLVREQY